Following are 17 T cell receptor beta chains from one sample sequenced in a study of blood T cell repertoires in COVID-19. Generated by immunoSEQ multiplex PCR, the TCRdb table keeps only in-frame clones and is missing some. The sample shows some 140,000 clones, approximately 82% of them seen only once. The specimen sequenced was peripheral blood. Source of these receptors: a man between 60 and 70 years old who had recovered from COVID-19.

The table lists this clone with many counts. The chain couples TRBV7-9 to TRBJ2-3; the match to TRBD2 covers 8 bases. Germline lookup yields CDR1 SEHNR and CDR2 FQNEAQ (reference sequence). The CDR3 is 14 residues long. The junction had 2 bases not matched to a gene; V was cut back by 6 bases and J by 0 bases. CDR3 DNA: TGTGCCAGCAGTCCTAGCGGGAGCACAGATACGCAGTATTTT. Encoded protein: CASSPSGSTDTQYF.

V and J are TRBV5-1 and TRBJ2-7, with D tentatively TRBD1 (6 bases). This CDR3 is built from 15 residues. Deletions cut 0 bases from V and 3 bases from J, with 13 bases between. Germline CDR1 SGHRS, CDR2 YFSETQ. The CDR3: CASSLEAQGGYEQYF. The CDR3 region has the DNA TGCGCCAGCAGCTTGGAGGCACAAGGGGGCTACGAGCAGTACTTC.

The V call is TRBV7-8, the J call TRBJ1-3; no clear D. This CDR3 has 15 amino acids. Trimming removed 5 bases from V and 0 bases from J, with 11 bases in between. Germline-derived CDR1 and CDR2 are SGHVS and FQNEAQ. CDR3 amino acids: CASSPDLLSGNTIYF. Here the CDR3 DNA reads TGTGCCAGCAGCCCGGACTTACTCTCTGGAAACACCATATATTTT.

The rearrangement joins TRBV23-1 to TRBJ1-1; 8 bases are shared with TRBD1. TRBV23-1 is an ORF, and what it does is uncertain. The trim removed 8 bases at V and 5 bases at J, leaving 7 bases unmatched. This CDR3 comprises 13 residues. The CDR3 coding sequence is TGCGCCAGCGGTCGGACAGGGAATACTGAAGCTTTCTTT. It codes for CASGRTGNTEAFF.

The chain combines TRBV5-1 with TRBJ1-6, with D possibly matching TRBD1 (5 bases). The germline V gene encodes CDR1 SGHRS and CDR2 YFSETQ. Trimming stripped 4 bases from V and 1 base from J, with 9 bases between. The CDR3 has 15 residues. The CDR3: CASSGGGSYNSPLHF. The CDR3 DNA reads TGCGCCAGCAGCGGCGGGGGGTCCTATAATTCACCCCTCCACTTT.

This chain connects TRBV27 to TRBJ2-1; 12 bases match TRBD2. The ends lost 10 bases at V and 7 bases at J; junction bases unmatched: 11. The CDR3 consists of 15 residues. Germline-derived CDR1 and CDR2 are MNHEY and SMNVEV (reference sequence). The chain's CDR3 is CATRRGLAGTNEQFF. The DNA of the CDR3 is TGTGCCACCCGGCGGGGACTAGCGGGTACAAATGAGCAGTTCTTC.

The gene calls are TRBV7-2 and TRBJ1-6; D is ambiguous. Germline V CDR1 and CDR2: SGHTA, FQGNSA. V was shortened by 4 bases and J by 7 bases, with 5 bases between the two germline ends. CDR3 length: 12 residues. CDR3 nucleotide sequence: TGTGCCAGCAGCTCGGGGAATTCACCCCTCCACTTT. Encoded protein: CASSSGNSPLHF.

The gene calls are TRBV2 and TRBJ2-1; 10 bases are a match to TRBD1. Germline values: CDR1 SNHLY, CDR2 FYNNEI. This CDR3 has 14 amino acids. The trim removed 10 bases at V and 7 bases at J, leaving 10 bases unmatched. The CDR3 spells CATLTGTGDNEQFF. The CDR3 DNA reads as TGTGCCACCTTAACCGGGACAGGGGATAATGAGCAGTTCTTC.

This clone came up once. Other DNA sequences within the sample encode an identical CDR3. CDR3 loop: CASSPPGQGYEQYF. The CDR3 nucleotides are TGTGCCAGCTCACCTCCGGGACAGGGCTACGAGCAGTACTTC. The J gene is TRBJ2-7, the V gene TRBV18, with 9 bases matching TRBD1. The CDR3 loop spans 14 amino acids. CDR1 and CDR2 (germline): KGHSH, LQKENI. V lost 3 bases, J lost 3 bases, and 3 bases stayed unmatched.

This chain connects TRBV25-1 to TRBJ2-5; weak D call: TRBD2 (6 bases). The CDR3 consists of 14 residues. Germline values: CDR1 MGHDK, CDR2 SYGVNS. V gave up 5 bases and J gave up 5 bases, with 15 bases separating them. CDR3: CASSPDSGSETQYF. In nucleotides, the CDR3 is TGTGCCAGCAGTCCCGACTCCGGGAGTGAGACCCAGTACTTC.

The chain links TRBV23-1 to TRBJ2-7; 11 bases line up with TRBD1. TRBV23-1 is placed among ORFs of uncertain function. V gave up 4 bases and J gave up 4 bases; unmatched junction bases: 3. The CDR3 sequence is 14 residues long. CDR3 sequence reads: CASSRTGGGYEQYF. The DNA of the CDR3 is TGCGCCAGCAGTCGGACAGGGGGCGGATACGAGCAGTACTTC.

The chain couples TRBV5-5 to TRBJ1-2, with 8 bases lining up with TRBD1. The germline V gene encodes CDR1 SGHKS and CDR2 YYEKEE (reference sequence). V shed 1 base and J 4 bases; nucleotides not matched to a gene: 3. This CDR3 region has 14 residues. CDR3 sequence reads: CASSLFGTGYGYTF. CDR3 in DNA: TGTGCCAGCAGCTTGTTTGGGACAGGCTATGGCTACACCTTC. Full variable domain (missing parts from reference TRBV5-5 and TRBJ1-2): DAGVTQSPTHLIKTRGQQVTLRCSPISGHKSVSWYQQVLGQGPQFIFQYYEKEERGRGNFPDRFSARQFPNYSSELNVNALLLGDSALYLCASSLFGTGYGYTFGSGTRLTVV.

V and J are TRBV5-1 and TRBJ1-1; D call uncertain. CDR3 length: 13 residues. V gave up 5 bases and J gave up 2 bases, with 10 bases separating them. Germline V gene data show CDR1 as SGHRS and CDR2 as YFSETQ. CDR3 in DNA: TGCGCCAGCAGAGTAGGAGTTAACACTGAAGCTTTCTTT. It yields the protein CASRVGVNTEAFF. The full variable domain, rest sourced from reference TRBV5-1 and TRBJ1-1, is KAGVTQTPRYLIKTRGQQVTLSCSPISGHRSVSWYQQTPGQGLQFLFEYFSETQRNKGNFPGRFSGRQFSNSRSEMNVSTLELGDSALYLCASRVGVNTEAFFGQGTRLTVV.

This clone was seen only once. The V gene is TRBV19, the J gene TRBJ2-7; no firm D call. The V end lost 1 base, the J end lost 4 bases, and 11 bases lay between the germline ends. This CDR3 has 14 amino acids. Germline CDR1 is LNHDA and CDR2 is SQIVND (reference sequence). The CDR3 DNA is TGTGCCAGTAGTATAGGTGGAGCCCAATACGAGCAGTACTTC. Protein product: CASSIGGAQYEQYF.

The CDR3 sequence: CASSPGIYSNQPQHF. The CDR3 DNA reads as TGTGCCAGCAGCCCCGGGATTTATAGCAATCAGCCCCAGCATTTT. The rearrangement uses TRBV7-2 and TRBJ1-5; no clear D. This CDR3 region has 15 residues. Trimming shortened V by 5 bases and J by 0 bases, and 11 bases separated the two germline ends. Germline-derived CDR1 and CDR2 are SGHTA and FQGNSA.

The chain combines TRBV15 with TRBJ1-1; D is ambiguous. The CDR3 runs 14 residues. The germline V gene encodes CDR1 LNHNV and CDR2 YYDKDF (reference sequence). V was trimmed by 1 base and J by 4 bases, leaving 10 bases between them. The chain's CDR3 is CATSRGPSLTEAFF. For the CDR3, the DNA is TGTGCCACCAGCAGAGGTCCATCACTCACTGAAGCTTTCTTT.

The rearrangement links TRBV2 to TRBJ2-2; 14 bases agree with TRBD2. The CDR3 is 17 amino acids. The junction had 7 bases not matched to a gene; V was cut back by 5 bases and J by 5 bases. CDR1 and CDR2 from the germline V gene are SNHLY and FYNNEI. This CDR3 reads CASSPGTSGRGTGELFF. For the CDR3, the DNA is TGTGCCAGCAGTCCCGGGACTAGCGGGAGAGGGACCGGGGAGCTGTTTTTT. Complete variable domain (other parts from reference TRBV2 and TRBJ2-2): EPEVTQTPSHQVTQMGQEVILRCVPISNHLYFYWYRQILGQKVEFLVSFYNNEISEKSEIFDDQFSVERPDGSNFTLKIRSTKLEDSAMYFCASSPGTSGRGTGELFFGEGSRLTVL.